The T cell receptor (beta chain) under discussion was sequenced for a study of blood T cell repertoires in COVID-19. Looking at the study overall: PBMCs, B-cell-depleted T cells, or T cells provided the cDNA or gDNA that made up the material.

Per germline, CDR1 MNHEY and CDR2 SVGAGI. The junction had 6 bases not matched to a gene; V was cut back by 7 bases and J by 5 bases. The CDR3 covers 14 residues. TCRdb's copy holds only in-frame clones and misses some; the assay was immunoSEQ multiplex PCR. This table holds around 15,000 clones, about 89% found once. Sequencing was done on a sample of peripheral blood. The clonotype comes from a man of 80 years or more with acute or convalescent COVID-19. The rearrangement uses TRBV6-5 and TRBJ2-1, with 9 nucleotides matching TRBD1. CDR3 in amino acids: CASTSRDRDNEQFF. The CDR3 DNA sequence: TGTGCCAGCACCTCCCGGGACAGGGACAATGAGCAGTTCTTC.